This TCR beta chain derives from a study of cytomegalovirus exposure and HLA in healthy donors. Clones were sequenced by immunoSEQ multiplex PCR, and TCRdb holds only the in-frame ones, with some missing. The sample yields 130,000 to 150,000 clones, approximately 90% seen once. Whole-study results and caveats: The listing of about 150 TCR beta chains classed them as cytomegalovirus-associated. TCR clusters originating in the first cohort tended to co-occur in the 100 to 150 validation repertoires, according to a later analysis. In vitro assays verified that three CMV-associated chains recognized CMV antigens specifically.

Points on this clone: Its specificity is not known.

The donors were part of the validation cohort of around 110 subjects. That cohort was separate from the first cohort, which comprised 700 or so subjects. In germline, CDR1 is LGHNA, CDR2 YNFKEQ. Trimming at V came to 0 bases and at J to 6 bases, leaving 9 bases not matched to a gene. The length of the CDR3 is 17 residues. The chain recombines TRBV4-2 with TRBJ2-3; 10 positions agree with TRBD2. Source material: PBMCs. The sequence derives from a young man in good health and CMV-seronegative. As DNA, the CDR3 is TGTGCCAGCAGCCAAGATCCCCAGCGGGGGGGCAGGGATACGCAGTATTTT. It translates to CASSQDPQRGGRDTQYF.